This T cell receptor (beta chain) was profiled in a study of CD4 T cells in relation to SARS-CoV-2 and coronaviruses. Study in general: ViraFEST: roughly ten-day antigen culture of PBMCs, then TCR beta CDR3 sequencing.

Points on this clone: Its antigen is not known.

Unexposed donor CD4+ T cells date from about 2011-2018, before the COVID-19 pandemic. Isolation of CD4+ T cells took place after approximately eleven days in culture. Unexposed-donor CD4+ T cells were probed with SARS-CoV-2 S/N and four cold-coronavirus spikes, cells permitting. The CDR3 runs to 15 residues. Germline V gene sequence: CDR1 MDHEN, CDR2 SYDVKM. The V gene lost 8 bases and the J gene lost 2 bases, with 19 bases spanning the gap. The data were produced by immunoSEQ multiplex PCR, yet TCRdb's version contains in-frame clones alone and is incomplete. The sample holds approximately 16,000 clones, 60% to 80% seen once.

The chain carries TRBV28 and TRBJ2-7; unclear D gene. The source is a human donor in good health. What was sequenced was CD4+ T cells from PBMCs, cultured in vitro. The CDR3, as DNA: TGTGCCAGCTCCCTCGGGTTCGGGTCCCCCTACGAGCAGTACTTC. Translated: CASSLGFGSPYEQYF.